These T cell receptor beta chains were read from a single sample in a study of beta chain features in type 1 diabetes. Data came from immunoSEQ multiplex PCR; TCRdb stores just in-frame clones and leaves some out. The sample holds around 320,000 clones, 13% to 15% seen once. The specimen was central memory CD4+ T cells from blood. The receptors here all came from a man in his thirties or forties in good health. Both conserved end residues are part of each CDR3. The D gene is left open where the match is weak. The size entry is marked missing in some rows and otherwise reads once, few, many or a size class.

CDR3aa	CDR3nt	len	d_gene	v_gene	abundance	j_gene
CAISGLDTQYF	TGTGCCATCAGTGGACTGGATACGCAGTATTTC	11	NA	TRBV10-3	NA	TRBJ2-3
CASSYSIPTNEQFF	TGTGCCAGCAGTTACTCGATCCCCACCAATGAGCAGTTCTTC	14	NA	TRBV6-5	NA	TRBJ2-1
CASSIVRSSYEQYF	TGTGCCAGCAGTATAGTGAGGAGCTCCTACGAGCAGTACTTC	14	NA	TRBV11-2	many	TRBJ2-7
CASSYDRYQPQHF	TGTGCCAGCAGTTACGACAGATATCAGCCCCAGCATTTT	13	NA	TRBV6-5	few	TRBJ1-5
CASSPPSYEQYF	TGTGCCAGCAGCCCTCCCTCCTACGAGCAGTACTTC	12	NA	TRBV7-8	few	TRBJ2-7
CASSLAGGPNTEAFF	TGTGCCAGCAGCTTAGCAGGGGGCCCCAACACTGAAGCTTTCTTT	15	TRBD1	TRBV7-8	NA	TRBJ1-1
CASSLAGQTGANVLTF	TGTGCCAGCAGCTTGGCCGGACAGACTGGGGCCAACGTCCTGACTTTC	16	NA	TRBV5-4	many	TRBJ2-6
CASRVDRGSYEQYF	TGTGCCAGCAGGGTGGACAGGGGCTCCTACGAGCAGTACTTC	14	TRBD1	TRBV6-5	few	TRBJ2-7
CASSQTGHEQFF	TGTGCCAGCTCACAAACAGGGCATGAGCAGTTCTTC	12	NA	TRBV18	many	TRBJ2-1
CASSHSGGAADTQYF	TGCGCCAGCAGCCATAGCGGGGGGGCTGCAGATACGCAGTATTTT	15	TRBD2	TRBV4-1	few	TRBJ2-3
CASSLGGQGEKLFF	TGCGCCAGCAGCTTGGGAGGACAGGGAGAAAAACTGTTTTTT	14	TRBD1	TRBV5-1	NA	TRBJ1-4
CASSFQGGHTDTQYF	TGTGCCAGCAGCTTTCAAGGCGGGCACACAGATACGCAGTATTTT	15	NA	TRBV7-9	few	TRBJ2-3
CASRRTGNGYTF	TGTGCCAGCAGACGGACAGGGAACGGCTACACCTTC	12	TRBD1	TRBV7-2	once	TRBJ1-2
CASSLAGSGANVLTF	TGTGCCAGCAGCTTGGCAGGTTCTGGGGCCAACGTCCTGACTTTC	15	NA	TRBV7-9	few	TRBJ2-6
CASNADSADTQYF	TGTGCCAGCAACGCCGACAGTGCCGATACGCAGTATTTT	13	NA	TRBV9	NA	TRBJ2-3
CASSSDRPYEQYF	TGCGCCAGCAGCTCGGACAGGCCCTACGAGCAGTACTTC	13	TRBD1	TRBV5-1	few	TRBJ2-7
CASNSPTSGSNEQFF	TGTGCCAGCAACAGCCCGACTAGCGGGAGCAATGAGCAGTTCTTC	15	TRBD2	TRBV7-2	NA	TRBJ2-1